The T cell receptor beta chain under discussion was sequenced for a study of blood T cell repertoires in COVID-19. Study-wide context: The United States, Italy and Spain provided the acute and convalescent COVID-19 samples. From T cells, B-cell-depleted T cells, or PBMCs came the material, which was cDNA or gDNA.

J was trimmed by 2 bases and V by 4 bases; bases with no gene match: 6. Germline CDR1 SGHRS, CDR2 YFSETQ. The CDR3 extends over 15 amino acids. Residents of about two dozen US areas, aged about 18 to 95 years, made up the participants. In the source study's methods: Researchers report that nucleated cell counts were estimated from reference gene primer amplification. Libraries were prepared by immunoSEQ multiplex PCR; TCRdb keeps only in-frame clonotypes and omits some of them. V and J calls and clone size come straight from that table; D and trimming were deduced from the DNA. Counted here are 350,000 to 400,000 clones, around 91% occurring once; the ten biggest clones make up 1%.

This clonotype originated in a man aged 18-30 years who had recovered from COVID-19. J is TRBJ2-7 and V is TRBV5-1; 10 bases agree with TRBD2. The sample consisted of PBMCs or T cells enriched from blood (not recorded which). CDR3 sequence reads: CASSTGTSEPYEQYF. The CDR3 bases are TGCGCCAGCAGCACCGGGACTAGCGAACCCTACGAGCAGTACTTC.